Below, one T cell receptor beta chain is given with its context. The data are from a study of control samples from healthy donors and cancer patients. The CDR3 length is 15 residues. V was pared by 7 bases and J by 0 bases, with 13 bases between. The V gene's germline CDR1 is SGHTA and CDR2 FQGNSA. The data were produced by immunoSEQ multiplex PCR, yet TCRdb's version contains in-frame clones alone and is incomplete. The sample lists roughly 180,000 clones, roughly 94% occurring once. The chain couples TRBV7-2 to TRBJ2-1, with D possibly being TRBD2 (6 bases). The TCR originated in a young woman in good health. The sample was blood. The CDR3 sequence is CASNRGILSYNEQFF. The DNA of the CDR3 is TGTGCCAGCAACCGCGGGATACTCTCCTACAATGAGCAGTTCTTC. Supplemented by reference TRBV7-2 and TRBJ2-1, the full variable domain reads GAGVSQSPSNKVTEKGKDVELRCDPISGHTALYWYRQSLGQGLEFLIYFQGNSAPDKSGLPSDRFSAERTGGSVSTLTIQRTQQEDSAVYLCASNRGILSYNEQFFGPGTRLTVL.